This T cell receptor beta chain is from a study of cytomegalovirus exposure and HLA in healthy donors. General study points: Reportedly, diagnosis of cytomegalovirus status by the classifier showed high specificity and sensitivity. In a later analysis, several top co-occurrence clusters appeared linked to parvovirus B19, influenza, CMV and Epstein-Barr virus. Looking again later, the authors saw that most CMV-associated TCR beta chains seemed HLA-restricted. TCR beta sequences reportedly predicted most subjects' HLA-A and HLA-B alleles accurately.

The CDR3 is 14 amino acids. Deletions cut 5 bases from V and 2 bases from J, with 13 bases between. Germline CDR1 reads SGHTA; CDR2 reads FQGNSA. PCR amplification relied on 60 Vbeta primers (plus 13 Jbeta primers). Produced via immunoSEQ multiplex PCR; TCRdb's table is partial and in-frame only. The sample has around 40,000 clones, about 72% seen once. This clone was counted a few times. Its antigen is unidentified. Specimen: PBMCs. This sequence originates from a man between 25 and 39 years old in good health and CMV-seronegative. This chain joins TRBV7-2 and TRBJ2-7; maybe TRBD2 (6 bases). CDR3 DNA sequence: TGTGCCAGCAGCCCGACTAGTGTTCCCTACGAGCAGTACTTC. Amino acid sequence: CASSPTSVPYEQYF.